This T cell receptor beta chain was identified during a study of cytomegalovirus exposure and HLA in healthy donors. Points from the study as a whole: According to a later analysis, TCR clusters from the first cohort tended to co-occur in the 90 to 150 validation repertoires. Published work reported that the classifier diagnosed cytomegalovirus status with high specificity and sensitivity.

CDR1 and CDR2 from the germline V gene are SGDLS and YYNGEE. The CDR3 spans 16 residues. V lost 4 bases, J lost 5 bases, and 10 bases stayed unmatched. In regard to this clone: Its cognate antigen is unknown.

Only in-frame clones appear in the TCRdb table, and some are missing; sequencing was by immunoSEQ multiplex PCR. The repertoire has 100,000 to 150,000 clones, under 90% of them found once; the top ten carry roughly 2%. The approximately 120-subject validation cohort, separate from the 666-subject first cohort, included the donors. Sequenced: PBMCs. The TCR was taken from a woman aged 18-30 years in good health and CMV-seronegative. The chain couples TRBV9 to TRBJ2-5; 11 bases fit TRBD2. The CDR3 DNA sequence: TGTGCCAGCAGCTCTGGAACTAGCGGGAGCGGTGAGACCCAGTACTTC. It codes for CASSSGTSGSGETQYF.